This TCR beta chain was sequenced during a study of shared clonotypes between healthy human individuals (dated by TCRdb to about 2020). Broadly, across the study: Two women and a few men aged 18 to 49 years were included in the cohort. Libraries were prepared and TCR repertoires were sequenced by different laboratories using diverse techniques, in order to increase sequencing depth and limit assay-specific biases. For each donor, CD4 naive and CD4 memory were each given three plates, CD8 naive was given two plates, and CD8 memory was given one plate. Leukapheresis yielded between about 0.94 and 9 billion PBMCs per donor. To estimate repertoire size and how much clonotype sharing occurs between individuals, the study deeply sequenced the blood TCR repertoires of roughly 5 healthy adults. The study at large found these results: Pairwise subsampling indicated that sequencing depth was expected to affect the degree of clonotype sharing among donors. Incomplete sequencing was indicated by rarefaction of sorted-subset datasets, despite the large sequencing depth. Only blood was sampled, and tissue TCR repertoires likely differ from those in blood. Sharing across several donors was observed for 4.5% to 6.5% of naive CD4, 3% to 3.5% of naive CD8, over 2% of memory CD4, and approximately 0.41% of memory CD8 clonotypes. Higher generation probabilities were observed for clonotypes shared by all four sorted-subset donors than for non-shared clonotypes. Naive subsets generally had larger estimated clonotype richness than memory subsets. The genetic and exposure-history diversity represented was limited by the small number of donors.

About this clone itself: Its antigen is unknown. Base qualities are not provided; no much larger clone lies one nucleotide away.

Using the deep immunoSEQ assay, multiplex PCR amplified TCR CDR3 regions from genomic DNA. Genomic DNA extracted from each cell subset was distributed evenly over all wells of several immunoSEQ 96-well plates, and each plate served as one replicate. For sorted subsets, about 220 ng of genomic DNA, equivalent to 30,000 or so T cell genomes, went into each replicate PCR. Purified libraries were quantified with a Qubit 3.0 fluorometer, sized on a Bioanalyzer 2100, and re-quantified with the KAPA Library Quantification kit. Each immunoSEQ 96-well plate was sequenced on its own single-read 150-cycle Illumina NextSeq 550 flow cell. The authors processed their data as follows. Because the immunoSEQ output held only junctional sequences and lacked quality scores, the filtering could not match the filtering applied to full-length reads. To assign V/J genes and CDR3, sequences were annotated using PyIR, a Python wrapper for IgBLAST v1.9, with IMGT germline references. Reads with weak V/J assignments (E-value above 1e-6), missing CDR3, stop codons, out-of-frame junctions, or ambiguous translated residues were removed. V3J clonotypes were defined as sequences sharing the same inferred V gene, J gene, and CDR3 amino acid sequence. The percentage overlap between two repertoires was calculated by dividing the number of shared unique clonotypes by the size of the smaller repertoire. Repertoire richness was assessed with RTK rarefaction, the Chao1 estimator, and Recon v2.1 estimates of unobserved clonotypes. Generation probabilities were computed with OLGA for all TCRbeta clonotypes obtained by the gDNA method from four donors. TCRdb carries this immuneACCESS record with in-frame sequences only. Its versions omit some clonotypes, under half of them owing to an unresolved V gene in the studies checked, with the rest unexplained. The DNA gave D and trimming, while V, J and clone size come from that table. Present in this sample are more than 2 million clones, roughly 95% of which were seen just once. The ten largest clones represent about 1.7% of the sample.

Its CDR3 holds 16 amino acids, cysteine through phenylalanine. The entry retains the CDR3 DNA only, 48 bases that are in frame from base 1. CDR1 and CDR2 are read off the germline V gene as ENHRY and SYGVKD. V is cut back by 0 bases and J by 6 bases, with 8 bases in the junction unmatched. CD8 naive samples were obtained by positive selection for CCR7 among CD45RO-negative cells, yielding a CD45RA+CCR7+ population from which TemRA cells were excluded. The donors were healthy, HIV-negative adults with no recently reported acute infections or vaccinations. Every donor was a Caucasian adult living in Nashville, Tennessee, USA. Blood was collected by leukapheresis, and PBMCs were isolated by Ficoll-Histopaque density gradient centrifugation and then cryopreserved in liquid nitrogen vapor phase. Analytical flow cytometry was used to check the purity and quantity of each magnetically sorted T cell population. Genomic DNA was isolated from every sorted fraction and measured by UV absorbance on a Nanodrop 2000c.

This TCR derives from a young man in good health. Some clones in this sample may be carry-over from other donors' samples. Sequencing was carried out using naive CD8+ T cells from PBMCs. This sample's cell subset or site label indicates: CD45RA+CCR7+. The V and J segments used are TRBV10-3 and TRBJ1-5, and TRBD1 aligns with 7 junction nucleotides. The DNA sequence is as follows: TGTGCCATCAGTGAGTCGGGGCAGGGGGTCCTTCAGCCCCAGCATTTT. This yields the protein CAISESGQGVLQPQHF.